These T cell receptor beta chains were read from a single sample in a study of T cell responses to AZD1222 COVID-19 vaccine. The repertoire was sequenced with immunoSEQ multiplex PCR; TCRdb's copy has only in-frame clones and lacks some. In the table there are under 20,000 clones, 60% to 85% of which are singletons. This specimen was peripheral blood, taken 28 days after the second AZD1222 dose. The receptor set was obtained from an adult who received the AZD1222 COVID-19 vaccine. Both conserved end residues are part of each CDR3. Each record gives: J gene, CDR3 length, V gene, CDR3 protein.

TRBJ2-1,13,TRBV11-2,CASSLGGGPGQFF
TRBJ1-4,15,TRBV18,CASSPPGQGVLKLFF
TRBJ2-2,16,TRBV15,CATSRVGTGPTGELFF
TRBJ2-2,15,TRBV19,CASSSPATFTGELFF
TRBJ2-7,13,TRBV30,CAWGKADVYEQYF
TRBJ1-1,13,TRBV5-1,CASSLAENTEAFF
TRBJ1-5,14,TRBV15,CATSGRPGSQPQHF
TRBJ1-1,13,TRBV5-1,CASSFQGGTEAFF
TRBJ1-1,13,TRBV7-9,CASSPLGTTEAFF
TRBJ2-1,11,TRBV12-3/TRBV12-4,CASSLLDEQFF
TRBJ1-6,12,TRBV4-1,CASSQENSPLHF
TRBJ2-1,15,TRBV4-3,CASSQVYRGTDEQFF
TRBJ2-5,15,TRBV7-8,CASSFTGESKETQYF
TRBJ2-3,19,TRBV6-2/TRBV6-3,CASSYPTVGLAGTKDTQYF
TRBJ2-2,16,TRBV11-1,CASSAGSMTNTGELFF
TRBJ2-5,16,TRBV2,CASSEPLEAGGETQYF
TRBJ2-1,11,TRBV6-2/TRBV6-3,CASSRGYEQFF
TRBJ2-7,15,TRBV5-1,CASSPGGAVTYEQYF
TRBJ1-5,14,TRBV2,CASSPTGENQPQHF
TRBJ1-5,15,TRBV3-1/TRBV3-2,CASSQAGQSNQPQHF
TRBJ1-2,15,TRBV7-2,CASTLPEGAIYGYTF
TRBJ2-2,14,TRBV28,CASSFLEGPGELFF
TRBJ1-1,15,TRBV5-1,CASSFGGRTNTEAFF
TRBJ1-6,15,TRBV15,CATSTRRGYNSPLHF
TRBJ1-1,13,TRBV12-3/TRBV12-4,CASSLETHTEAFF
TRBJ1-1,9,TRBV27,CARVGEAFF
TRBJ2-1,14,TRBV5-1,CASSPGQGYNEQFF
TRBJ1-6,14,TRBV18,CASSSGQDNSPLHF
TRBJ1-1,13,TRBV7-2,CASSLQGNTEAFF
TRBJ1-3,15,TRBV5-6,CASSAGHSGHNTIYF
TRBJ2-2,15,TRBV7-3,CASRRPGQGTGELFF
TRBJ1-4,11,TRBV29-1,CSVEREKELFF
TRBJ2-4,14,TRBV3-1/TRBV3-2,CASSQIPVSDIQYF
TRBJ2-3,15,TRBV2,CASSGLAGVTDTQYF
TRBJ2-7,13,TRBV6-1,CASSENPLYEQYF
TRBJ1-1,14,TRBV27,CASSLGWVNTEAFF
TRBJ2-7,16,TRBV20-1,CSASPFSGGASYEQYF
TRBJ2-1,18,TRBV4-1,CASRPGGEPFSSYNEQFF
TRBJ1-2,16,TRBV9,CASSPSDDRDHYGYTF
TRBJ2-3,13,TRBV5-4,CASSSFNPDTQYF
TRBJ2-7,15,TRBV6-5,CASSYSILAAYEQYF
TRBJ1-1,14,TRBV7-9,CASSPQITLEQAFF
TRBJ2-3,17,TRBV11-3,CASSLVPLAPTADTQYF
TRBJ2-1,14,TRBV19,CASSIVGVYNEQFF
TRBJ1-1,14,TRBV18,CASSPGTGRTEAFF
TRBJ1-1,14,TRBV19,CASSIRRLNTEAFF
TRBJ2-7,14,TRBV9,CASSVGFGTKEQYF
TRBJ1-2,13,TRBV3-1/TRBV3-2,CASSPQSSRGYTF